This T cell receptor beta chain was captured by sequencing in a study of shared clonotypes between healthy human individuals. Across the whole study: The study used three CD4 naive, three CD4 memory, two CD8 naive and one CD8 memory plate per donor.

Using immunoSEQ multiplex PCR, the repertoire was profiled, and TCRdb retains in-frame clones only, with some absent. The sample records 2,500,000 or so clones, under 95% being singletons. V lost 3 bases and J 4 bases, leaving 13 bases between the germline ends. There are 14 residues in the CDR3. Germline lookup yields CDR1 SGHKS and CDR2 YYEKEE (reference sequence). V usage is TRBV5-5 and J usage is TRBJ1-2; a weak D match, TRBD1 (5 bases). The TCR originated in a man aged 18 to 29 in good health. Some clones in this sample may be carry-over from other donors' samples. Specimen: naive CD4+ T cells from PBMCs. Subset denoted: CD45RA+ positively selected. The CDR3 coding sequence is TGTGCCAGCAGCTCTCAGGGCCAGATCTATGGCTACACCTTC. Protein: CASSSQGQIYGYTF. The full variable domain, in which reference TRBV5-5 and TRBJ1-2 provide the parts outside the CDR3, is DAGVTQSPTHLIKTRGQQVTLRCSPISGHKSVSWYQQVLGQGPQFIFQYYEKEERGRGNFPDRFSARQFPNYSSELNVNALLLGDSALYLCASSSQGQIYGYTFGSGTRLTVV.